Below, one T cell receptor (beta chain) is given with its context. This specimen belongs to a study of blood T cell repertoires in COVID-19. As for the study in general: The study drew acute and convalescent COVID-19 samples from the United States, Italy and Spain. In each case, the material was cDNA or gDNA derived from T cells, B-cell-depleted T cells, or PBMCs.

Authors' methods: Researchers report that nucleated cell counts were estimated from reference gene primer amplification. The assay was immunoSEQ multiplex PCR, and TCRdb's table has in-frame clones only and misses some. V and J calls and clone size are those listed in that table; D and trimming were worked out from the DNA. The sample lists roughly 360,000 clones; about 80% were seen once. The CDR3 has 13 amino acids. V was trimmed by 4 bases and J by 0 bases, leaving 7 bases between them. Germline V gene data show CDR1 as GTSNPN and CDR2 as SVGIG (reference sequence). The chain is built from TRBV30 and TRBJ1-3; D is uncertain. The sample taken for sequencing was peripheral blood. This receptor was taken from a human donor with acute or convalescent COVID-19. The donor label of this sample is uncertain. Here the CDR3 reads CAWKHSSGNTIYF. In nucleotides, the CDR3 is TGTGCCTGGAAGCACAGCTCTGGAAACACCATATATTTT.